The 9 T cell receptor beta chains presented below share a single source sample, sequenced in a study of monozygotic twins with inflammatory bowel disease. TCRdb re-called the 5' RACE reads; every CDR3 protein appears as one record, without DNA. This repertoire includes approximately 150,000 distinct CDR3 sequences. Sequencing input: blood. These receptor sequences come from a human donor with ulcerative colitis or Crohn's disease, or a healthy co-twin of an affected twin (not recorded which).

The chain joins TRBV20-1 to TRBJ1-1. Germline-derived CDR1 and CDR2 are DFQATT and SNEGSKA (reference sequence). CDR3 length equals 11 residues. CDR3: CSASGGTEAFF.

The genes are TRBV15 and TRBJ1-2. CDR3 length: 14 amino acids. Germline V lookup: CDR1 LNHNV, CDR2 YYDKDF (reference sequence). The CDR3 reads CATSREVRSYGYTF.

CDR3 region: CSARPTGGVGGFSTDTQYF. The rearrangement uses TRBV29-1 and TRBJ2-3; the TRBD1 assignment by TCRdb is unverifiable without DNA. Germline V gene data show CDR1 as SQVTM and CDR2 as ANQGSEA. The CDR3 has 19 residues.

The chain carries TRBV12-3 or TRBV12-4 and TRBJ2-7; the D call from TCRdb, TRBD2, cannot be confirmed without DNA. The CDR3 runs 17 residues. This CDR3 reads CASSWTSGVRWEYEQYF.

This chain joins TRBV7-9 and TRBJ2-1; with no DNA, the TCRdb D assignment of TRBD1 cannot be verified. CDR1 is SEHNR, CDR2 FQNEAQ, per germline (reference sequence). The CDR3 is 15 residues long. CDR3 region: CASRSRDTFYNEQFF.

V gene TRBV6-1 combines with J gene TRBJ1-5. Per germline, CDR1 MNHNS and CDR2 SASEGT. This CDR3 comprises 12 residues. The CDR3 loop is CASSEVEREPHF.

The V and J genes are TRBV7-2 and TRBJ1-6; the D gene TCRdb calls, TRBD1, cannot be checked with no DNA. Germline-derived CDR1 and CDR2 are SGHTA and FQGNSA. The CDR3 consists of 16 residues. The CDR3 loop is CASTTTPGADNSPLHF.

V gene TRBV7-2 combines with J gene TRBJ1-6. The CDR3 covers 17 residues. Germline V gene sequence: CDR1 SGHTA, CDR2 FQGNSA. The chain's CDR3 is CASSARGGSSYNSPLHF.

The chain links TRBV29-1 to TRBJ2-1. The CDR3 contains 15 residues. CDR1 and CDR2 from the germline V gene are SQVTM and ANQGSEA. CDR3 sequence reads: CSVEGHGGSYNEQFF.